This entry lists 23 T cell receptor beta chains sequenced from one sample in a study of cytomegalovirus exposure and HLA in healthy donors (dated by TCRdb to the late 2010s). Library preparation was by the immunoSEQ multiplex PCR assay. For the multiplex PCR, a mixture combining 60 forward primers for TCR Vbeta segments and 13 reverse primers for TCR Jbeta segments was used. Not all clones reach the TCRdb copy of this immuneACCESS table, which keeps in-frame sequences only. Checked studies attribute under half of the gap to unresolved V genes and leave the rest unexplained. The sample yields under 300,000 clones; about 80% were counted once. The biggest ten clones account for 7% to 9% of the sample. The sequencing input was PBMCs. These TCRs come from a woman aged 55-69 years in good health and CMV-seropositive.

This clone was observed once. This specimen includes other DNA sequences encoding the same CDR3. The chain uses TRBV4-1 and TRBJ1-1; 7 bases line up with TRBD1. The CDR3 extends over 12 amino acids. Germline loops: CDR1 MGHRA, CDR2 YSYEKL. V shed 3 bases, J shed 6 bases, and the junction held 1 base outside the gene matches. This CDR3 is CASSHTGAEAFF. The CDR3 DNA sequence: TGCGCCAGCAGCCACACAGGGGCTGAAGCTTTCTTT.

This rearrangement joins TRBV19 to TRBJ1-1, with no clear D. CDR1 and CDR2 (germline): LNHDA, SQIVND (reference sequence). CDR3 size: 14 residues. Trimming took 6 bases from V and 0 from J, leaving 11 bases between them. In DNA, the CDR3 is TGTGCCAGTAGAAAAGACTTCATGAACACTGAAGCTTTCTTT. Its protein is CASRKDFMNTEAFF. The whole variable domain, remainder taken from reference TRBV19 and TRBJ1-1, is DGGITQSPKYLFRKEGQNVTLSCEQNLNHDAMYWYRQDPGQGLRLIYYSQIVNDFQKGDIAEGYSVSREKKESFPLTVTSAQKNPTAFYLCASRKDFMNTEAFFGQGTRLTVV.

This chain uses TRBV29-1 with TRBJ1-2, with 10 bases aligning to TRBD1. V dropped 6 bases and J dropped 2; count of bases not matched to a gene: 6. The CDR3 totals 14 residues. CDR1 and CDR2 (germline): SQVTM, ANQGSEA. The CDR3 DNA sequence: TGCAGCGTGGCCGGGACAGGGGTGAACTATGGCTACACCTTC. Protein: CSVAGTGVNYGYTF.

The CDR3 is CAMHPSGTSGSWNEQFF. In nucleotides, the CDR3 is TGTGCCATGCACCCTTCCGGGACTAGCGGGAGTTGGAATGAGCAGTTCTTC. The chain combines TRBV10-3 with TRBJ2-1; 14 positions agree with TRBD2. This CDR3 is 17 amino acids long. The V segment lost 9 bases and the J segment 7 bases; nucleotides outside the gene matches: 14. Looked up from germline, CDR1 is ENHRY and CDR2 is SYGVKD.

The V call is TRBV5-4, the J call TRBJ2-3; 13 bases match TRBD2. CDR1 and CDR2 from the germline V gene are SGHNT and YYREEE (reference sequence). The CDR3 has 16 amino acids. The V and J ends lost 1 base and 5 bases, in that order; junction bases with no gene match: 4. The CDR3 region is CASSLRLAGGGDTQYF. CDR3 coding DNA: TGTGCCAGCAGCTTGCGACTAGCGGGAGGAGGAGATACGCAGTATTTT.

This chain links TRBV6-6 with TRBJ2-1; 14 positions match TRBD2. The length of the CDR3 is 15 residues. The V segment lost 6 bases and the J segment 6 bases; nucleotides outside the gene matches: 4. Germline V gene data show CDR1 as MNHNY and CDR2 as SVGAGI (reference sequence). The CDR3 region has the DNA TGTGCCAGCAGCAGACTAGCGGGAGGGACCAATGAGCAGTTCTTC. Amino acid sequence: CASSRLAGGTNEQFF.

The V gene is TRBV29-1, the J gene TRBJ1-1, with D possibly TRBD1 on 5 matching bases. The CDR3 loop spans 13 amino acids. Germline V CDR1 and CDR2: SQVTM, ANQGSEA. The V and J ends lost 4 bases and 1 base respectively, with 10 bases between them. CDR3 in DNA: TGCAGCGTTGTCCTGGGGCCGAACACTGAAGCTTTCTTT. Protein sequence: CSVVLGPNTEAFF.

This clone is a singleton in its sample. The V call is TRBV30, the J call TRBJ2-3; tentative D call: TRBD2 (5 bases). The germline V gene has CDR1 GTSNPN and CDR2 SVGIG (reference sequence). V lost 3 bases and J 1 base, leaving 14 bases between the germline ends. There are 15 residues in the CDR3. The CDR3 DNA follows: TGTGCCTGGAGGAATTTAGCGCCTCGCACAGATACGCAGTATTTT. Protein product: CAWRNLAPRTDTQYF.

This chain links TRBV4-1 with TRBJ1-5, with 8 nucleotides matching TRBD1. J lost 11 bases, V lost 0 bases, and 9 bases had no gene match. Looked up from germline, CDR1 is MGHRA and CDR2 is YSYEKL. The CDR3 contains 15 residues. The CDR3 region is CASSQEWAGGGSQHF. The CDR3 region has the DNA TGCGCCAGCAGCCAAGAGTGGGCAGGGGGCGGGTCCCAGCATTTT.

This chain uses TRBV14 with TRBJ2-3, with no clear D. Between the trimmed V and J ends, which lost 3 bases and 0 bases, there was a span of 10 bases. CDR3 size: 15 residues. The germline gives CDR1 SGHDN, CDR2 FVKESK. The CDR3 spells CASSQSRFSTDTQYF. The CDR3 bases are TGTGCCAGCAGCCAGTCGCGTTTTAGCACAGATACGCAGTATTTT.

The chain is built from TRBV19 and TRBJ2-1; D is perhaps TRBD2 (5 bases). The V gene's germline CDR1 is LNHDA and CDR2 SQIVND (reference sequence). The CDR3 contains 16 residues. Trimming stripped 3 bases from V and 8 bases from J, with 20 bases between. DNA of the CDR3: TGTGCCAGTAGTATCCCCTCCGGGGTGTCAATGGATGAGCAGTTCTTC. As protein: CASSIPSGVSMDEQFF.

This chain links TRBV19 with TRBJ1-5; 7 bases agree with TRBD1. CDR3 length equals 15 residues. The germline gives CDR1 LNHDA, CDR2 SQIVND (reference sequence). V gave up 1 base and J gave up 3 bases; unmatched junction bases: 3. The CDR3 DNA is TGTGCCAGTAGTATAGGGGACAGACTCAATCAGCCCCAGCATTTT. It is translated as CASSIGDRLNQPQHF.

This clone was detected once. The chain is built from TRBV6-6 and TRBJ2-7, with 9 bases that match TRBD1. The CDR3 contains 14 residues. With V trimmed by 0 bases and J by 6 bases, 3 bases remained unmatched. Germline V gives CDR1 MNHNY, CDR2 SVGAGI (reference sequence). The CDR3 loop reads CASSYSGQGTEQYF. CDR3 coding DNA: TGTGCCAGCAGTTACTCGGGACAGGGTACCGAGCAGTACTTC.

The chain employs TRBV10-1 and TRBJ2-3; a weak D match, TRBD1 (6 bases). Between the trimmed V and J ends, which lost 7 bases and 2 bases, there was a span of 10 bases. CDR3 size: 13 residues. Germline loops: CDR1 WNHNN, CDR2 SYGVQD (reference sequence). The CDR3 coding sequence is TGCGCCAGCAATGGACAGATCACAGATACGCAGTATTTT. Protein: CASNGQITDTQYF.

The V gene is TRBV19, the J gene TRBJ2-3; D is perhaps TRBD2 (5 bases). Trimming took 2 bases from V and 1 from J, leaving 10 bases between them. Germline CDR1 and CDR2: LNHDA and SQIVND (reference sequence). This CDR3 has 15 amino acids. CDR3 region: CASSIRGSRTDTQYF. CDR3 DNA: TGTGCCAGTAGTATACGGGGTAGCCGCACAGATACGCAGTATTTT.

This chain links TRBV29-1 with TRBJ1-2; TRBD1 might be the D (5 bases). V was cut by 4 bases and J by 3 bases, with 18 bases left in between. CDR1 and CDR2 (germline): SQVTM, ANQGSEA. The CDR3 contains 15 residues. The CDR3 sequence is CSVAPQQVVDYGYTF. The CDR3 DNA follows: TGCAGCGTTGCACCACAACAGGTGGTCGACTATGGCTACACCTTC. The full variable domain, its missing parts supplied by reference TRBV29-1 and TRBJ1-2, is SAVISQKPSRDICQRGTSLTIQCQVDSQVTMMFWYRQQPGQSLTLIATANQGSEATYESGFVIDKFPISRPNLTFSTLTVSNMSPEDSSIYLCSVAPQQVVDYGYTFGSGTRLTVV.

CDR3 bases: TGTGCCCCCTGCGACCCGGGGGACGACCAAGAAATCAATCAGCCCCAGCATTTT. The encoded protein is CAPCDPGDDQEINQPQHF. This chain joins TRBV10-3 and TRBJ1-5, with D possibly being TRBD1 (5 bases). Germline values: CDR1 ENHRY, CDR2 SYGVKD. CDR3 length: 18 amino acids. With 11 bases removed from V and 3 bases from J, the gap between germline ends came to 29 bases.

The rearrangement joins TRBV19 to TRBJ1-2, with TRBD1 matching over 8 bases. V gave up 5 bases and J gave up 5 bases; unmatched junction bases: 7. Germline assignment: CDR1 LNHDA and CDR2 SQIVND (reference sequence). The length of the CDR3 is 14 residues. The CDR3: CASSLTGDRYGYTF. The CDR3 DNA reads as TGTGCCAGTAGTCTGACAGGGGATCGGTATGGCTACACCTTC.

The J gene is TRBJ1-1, the V gene TRBV28; 7 bases are shared with TRBD1. CDR1 is MDHEN, CDR2 SYDVKM, per germline. J was trimmed by 4 bases and V by 6 bases; bases with no gene match: 5. This CDR3 contains 13 residues. Written as DNA, the CDR3 is TGTGCCAGCAGACCAGGGGGTTCCACTGAAGCTTTCTTT. Amino acids: CASRPGGSTEAFF.

This rearrangement joins TRBV7-3 to TRBJ2-2; the match to TRBD2 covers 8 bases. This CDR3 has 16 amino acids. Germline CDR1 SGHTA, CDR2 FQGTGA. J gave up 2 bases and V 5 bases, and 7 bases lay outside the gene matches. The CDR3 bases are TGTGCCAGCAGCCCCCGGCTAGCGGGCAACACCGGGGAGCTGTTTTTT. This translates into CASSPRLAGNTGELFF.

V usage is TRBV5-1 and J usage is TRBJ2-3; TRBD2 aligns across 7 bases. CDR1 is SGHRS, CDR2 YFSETQ, per germline. The V gene end was trimmed by 4 bases and the J gene end by 0 bases; junction bases not matched to a gene: 8. The CDR3 length is 16 residues. The CDR3 nucleotides are TGCGCCAGCAGCGACGAGACGGGAGGTAGCACAGATACGCAGTATTTT. Residues: CASSDETGGSTDTQYF.

The V gene is TRBV15, the J gene TRBJ2-2; 8 bases map to TRBD2. V shed 4 bases and J 4 bases; nucleotides not matched to a gene: 8. Germline V CDR1 and CDR2: LNHNV, YYDKDF (reference sequence). CDR3 length: 16 residues. The CDR3 sequence is CATSNGAGEITGELFF. In nucleotides, the CDR3 is TGTGCCACCAGCAACGGAGCGGGAGAGATCACCGGGGAGCTGTTTTTT.

The chain links TRBV5-8 to TRBJ2-7, with a tentative D call TRBD1 (5 bases). This CDR3 has 14 amino acids. Per germline, CDR1 SGHTS and CDR2 YDEGEE. V lost 0 bases and J lost 3, with 10 bases in between. The CDR3 DNA sequence: TGTGCCAGCAGCTTGGTCAGGACAAGCTACGAGCAGTACTTC. Its protein product is CASSLVRTSYEQYF.